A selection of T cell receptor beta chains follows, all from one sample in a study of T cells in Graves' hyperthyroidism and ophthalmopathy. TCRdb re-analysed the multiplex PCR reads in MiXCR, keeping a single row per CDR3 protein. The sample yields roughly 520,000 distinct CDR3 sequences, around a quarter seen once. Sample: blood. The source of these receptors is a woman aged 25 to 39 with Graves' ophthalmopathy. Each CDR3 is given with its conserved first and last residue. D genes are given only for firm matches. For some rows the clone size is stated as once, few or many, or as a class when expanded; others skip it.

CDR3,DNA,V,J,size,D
CASRLGTGDAGANVLTF,TGTGCCAGCAGATTAGGGACAGGGGACGCTGGGGCCAACGTCCTGACTTTC,TRBV6-2/TRBV6-3,TRBJ2-6,NA,TRBD1
CASSYAESQPQHF,TGTGCCAGCAGTTACGCGGAATCCCAGCCCCAGCATTTT,TRBV6-5,TRBJ1-5,NA,NA
CASSEDYNTEAFF,TGCGCCAGCAGTGAGGACTATAACACTGAAGCTTTCTTT,TRBV10-1,TRBJ1-1,many,NA
CASSRLASSYEQYF,TGCGCCAGCAGTCGACTAGCTAGCTCCTACGAGCAGTACTTC,TRBV5-1,TRBJ2-7,many,TRBD2
CASREPITPRHGRQEAFF,TGTGCCAGCCGAGAGCCGATTACCCCACGACATGGACGGCAAGAGGCTTTCTTT,TRBV2,TRBJ1-1,many,NA
CASSSNLRGTNTGELFF,TGTGCCAGCAGTTCGAACCTCAGGGGCACCAACACCGGGGAGCTGTTTTTT,TRBV12-3/TRBV12-4,TRBJ2-2,many,NA
CASQASGRNTGELFF,TGTGCCAGCCAGGCTAGCGGAAGAAACACCGGGGAGCTGTTTTTT,TRBV6-1,TRBJ2-2,many,TRBD2
CASSDAQYF,TGTGCCAGCAGTGATGCCCAGTACTTC,TRBV2,TRBJ2-5,NA,NA
CATSDYRDKAFF,TGTGCCACCAGTGATTATCGGGACAAAGCTTTCTTT,TRBV24-1,TRBJ1-1,many,NA
CASSATSALRNTIYF,TGTGCCAGCAGCGCGACGTCGGCCCTTAGAAACACCATATATTTT,TRBV6-1,TRBJ1-3,NA,NA
CASSSLTRHYSNQPQHF,TGTGCCAGCAGTTCCCTTACTCGCCATTATAGCAATCAGCCCCAGCATTTT,TRBV6-2/TRBV6-3,TRBJ1-5,many,NA
CASSLSLGARTEAFF,TGTGCCAGCAGTTTAAGTTTGGGGGCGCGTACTGAAGCTTTCTTT,TRBV27,TRBJ1-1,many,NA
CASSKTSGSSDEQFF,TGTGCCAGCAGTAAGACTAGCGGGAGTTCCGATGAGCAGTTCTTC,TRBV6-2/TRBV6-3,TRBJ2-1,NA,TRBD2
CASSQVRGLTEAFF,TGCGCCAGCAGCCAAGTTCGGGGTTTGACTGAAGCTTTCTTT,TRBV4-3,TRBJ1-1,many,NA
CASNGQGGFQPQHF,TGTGCCAGCAACGGACAGGGGGGATTTCAGCCCCAGCATTTT,TRBV6-2/TRBV6-3,TRBJ1-5,many,TRBD1
CASSVNQETQYF,TGTGCCAGCAGCGTGAATCAAGAGACCCAGTACTTC,TRBV9,TRBJ2-5,many,NA
CATSTQGLAGELFF,TGTGCCACCAGTACTCAGGGGCTTGCCGGGGAGCTGTTTTTT,TRBV15,TRBJ2-2,once,NA
CASSLMLLQETQYF,TGTGCCAGCAGCCTAATGCTGCTCCAAGAGACCCAGTACTTC,TRBV7-9,TRBJ2-5,few,NA
CATSRIFRGTGEAFF,TGTGCCACCAGCAGAATATTCCGGGGGACAGGGGAAGCTTTCTTT,TRBV15,TRBJ1-1,many,TRBD1
CASSKLFRNTEAFF,TGTGCCAGCAGCAAACTCTTCCGGAACACTGAAGCTTTCTTT,TRBV5-6,TRBJ1-1,many,NA
CASSFQTEAFF,TGTGCCAGCAGCTTTCAGACGGAAGCTTTCTTT,TRBV11-3,TRBJ1-1,few,NA
CASSEQGPEQYF,TGTGCCAGCAGCGAACAGGGTCCCGAGCAGTACTTC,TRBV7-9,TRBJ2-7,many,NA
CSVGDRVVLTGELFF,TGCAGCGTTGGGGACAGGGTAGTACTTACCGGGGAGCTGTTTTTT,TRBV29-1,TRBJ2-2,many,TRBD1
CASSHSGRAEAFF,TGTGCCAGCAGTCACTCCGGACGGGCGGAAGCTTTCTTT,TRBV6-5,TRBJ1-1,many,NA
CSAISGYTF,TGCAGTGCTATAAGTGGCTACACCTTC,TRBV20-1,TRBJ1-2,NA,NA
CASSFQQQGVEQYF,TGTGCCAGCAGTTTCCAACAGCAGGGGGTCGAGCAGTACTTC,TRBV12-3/TRBV12-4,TRBJ2-7,NA,TRBD1
CASSPVLAGGTYEQYF,TGCGCCAGCAGCCCCGTCTTGGCGGGGGGAACCTACGAGCAGTACTTC,TRBV5-1,TRBJ2-7,many,TRBD2
CASSGLSGEGRDYGYTF,TGTGCCAGCAGTGGATTATCAGGGGAAGGGCGAGACTATGGCTACACCTTC,TRBV2,TRBJ1-2,few,NA
CSVEGGYTEAFF,TGCAGCGTTGAAGGGGGTTACACTGAAGCTTTCTTT,TRBV29-1,TRBJ1-1,few,NA
CASSADGRLDEQYF,TGTGCCAGCAGCGCGGACGGGAGGTTAGACGAGCAGTACTTC,TRBV9,TRBJ2-7,NA,TRBD2
CAISEFRGGTETQYF,TGTGCCATCAGTGAGTTCCGAGGGGGTACGGAGACCCAGTACTTC,TRBV10-3,TRBJ2-5,many,NA
CSVGDDGYTF,TGCAGCGTTGGTGACGATGGCTACACCTTC,TRBV29-1,TRBJ1-2,many,NA
CASSWGGEPNQPQHF,TGTGCCAGCAGTTGGGGGGGCGAACCCAATCAGCCCCAGCATTTT,TRBV6-5,TRBJ1-5,many,NA
CASRWGDSTEAFF,TGTGCCAGCAGGTGGGGAGACAGCACTGAAGCTTTCTTT,TRBV12-3/TRBV12-4,TRBJ1-1,many,NA
CASSRPGQGSGNEQYF,TGTGCCAGCAGTCGACCGGGACAGGGGAGCGGAAACGAGCAGTACTTC,TRBV6-2/TRBV6-3,TRBJ2-7,many,TRBD1
CASTSLLRGYNYGYTF,TGTGCCAGCACCTCCCTCCTCCGGGGCTATAACTATGGCTACACCTTC,TRBV6-2/TRBV6-3,TRBJ1-2,NA,NA
CASSPLWEQYF,TGTGCCAGCAGCCCCTTGTGGGAGCAGTACTTC,TRBV6-2/TRBV6-3,TRBJ2-7,many,NA
CAWSAGDYGYTF,TGTGCCTGGAGTGCAGGGGACTATGGCTACACCTTC,TRBV30,TRBJ1-2,few,NA
CASSRSGGAPDTQYF,TGTGCCAGCAGCCGTAGCGGGGGGGCCCCAGATACGCAGTATTTT,TRBV7-2,TRBJ2-3,few,TRBD2
CASINQVNTEAFF,TGTGCCAGCATTAACCAGGTGAACACTGAAGCTTTCTTT,TRBV12-3/TRBV12-4,TRBJ1-1,NA,NA
CASSSRDQYGYTF,TGTGCCAGCAGCTCCCGGGACCAGTATGGCTACACCTTC,TRBV7-9,TRBJ1-2,many,NA
CASSLGAGTDYEQYF,TGTGCCAGCAGCTTAGGGGCCGGGACAGACTACGAGCAGTACTTC,TRBV7-3,TRBJ2-7,NA,TRBD1
CAISSLGGVEQYF,TGTGCCATCAGTTCTCTCGGGGGGGTCGAGCAGTACTTC,TRBV10-3,TRBJ2-7,many,TRBD2
CASIMIQGALYEQYF,TGTGCCAGCATCATGATACAGGGGGCTCTCTACGAGCAGTACTTC,TRBV11-2,TRBJ2-7,NA,TRBD1
CASSPRDTANYGYTF,TGTGCCAGCTCACCCCGGGACACCGCCAACTATGGCTACACCTTC,TRBV18,TRBJ1-2,few,NA
CASSIGRTSSEAFF,TGTGCCAGCAGCATTGGGAGGACAAGTTCTGAAGCTTTCTTT,TRBV7-8,TRBJ1-1,many,NA
CSARSAGPQHF,TGCAGTGCCCGCTCGGCAGGGCCCCAGCATTTT,TRBV20-1,TRBJ1-5,many,NA
CASSPGPPFNQPQHF,TGTGCCAGCAGCCCGGGACCACCCTTCAATCAGCCCCAGCATTTT,TRBV14,TRBJ1-5,many,NA
CASEVDSNQPQHF,TGTGCCAGCGAGGTGGACAGCAATCAGCCCCAGCATTTT,TRBV6-2/TRBV6-3,TRBJ1-5,NA,NA
CASRDRRVPVNGYTF,TGTGCCAGCAGAGACCGCAGGGTCCCCGTGAATGGCTACACCTTC,TRBV6-1,TRBJ1-2,NA,NA
CASSENNRIYEQYF,TGTGCCAGCAGCGAAAATAACAGGATCTACGAGCAGTACTTC,TRBV11-2,TRBJ2-7,many,NA
CSVQGQNTGELFF,TGCAGCGTACAGGGGCAGAACACCGGGGAGCTGTTTTTT,TRBV29-1,TRBJ2-2,many,TRBD1
CSARPGQGEYEQYF,TGCAGTGCTAGGCCGGGACAGGGGGAGTACGAGCAGTACTTC,TRBV20-1,TRBJ2-7,NA,TRBD1
CASRGGSADQYF,TGTGCCAGCAGGGGCGGGTCAGCGGATCAGTACTTC,TRBV6-2/TRBV6-3,TRBJ2-7,NA,NA
CASTQLGTSYEQYF,TGCGCCAGCACCCAATTAGGCACCTCCTACGAGCAGTACTTC,TRBV5-1,TRBJ2-7,few,NA
CASSLGPGHNQPQHF,TGTGCCAGCAGCTTAGGCCCGGGTCACAATCAGCCCCAGCATTTT,TRBV7-9,TRBJ1-5,many,NA
CSASRQGWLYGYTF,TGCAGTGCTAGCCGACAGGGATGGCTCTATGGCTACACCTTC,TRBV20-1,TRBJ1-2,many,TRBD1